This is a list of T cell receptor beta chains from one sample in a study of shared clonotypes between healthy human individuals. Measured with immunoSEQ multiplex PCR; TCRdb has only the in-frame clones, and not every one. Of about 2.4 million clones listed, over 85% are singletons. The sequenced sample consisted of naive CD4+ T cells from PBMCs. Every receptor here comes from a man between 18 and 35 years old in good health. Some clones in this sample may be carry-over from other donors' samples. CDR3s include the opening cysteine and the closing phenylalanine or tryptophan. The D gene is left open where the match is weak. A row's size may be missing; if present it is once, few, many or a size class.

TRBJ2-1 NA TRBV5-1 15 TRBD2 TGCGCCAGCGTTCAAAGACCGGGAGCGGGGAATGAGCAGTTCTTC CASVQRPGAGNEQFF
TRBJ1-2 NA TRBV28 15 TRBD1 TGTGCCAGCAGCTCCATGCGGGGGACAGGGGCCGGCTACACCTTC CASSSMRGTGAGYTF
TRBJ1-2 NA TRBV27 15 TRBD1 TGTGCCAGCAGTTCGTTGGACAGGGGGCGGGATGGCTACACCTTC CASSSLDRGRDGYTF
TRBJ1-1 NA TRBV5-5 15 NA TGTGCCAGCAGCTTGGAGGGGGGCCTGAACACTGAAGCTTTCTTT CASSLEGGLNTEAFF
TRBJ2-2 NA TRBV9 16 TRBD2 TGTGCCAGCAGCGTAGGGTCAGCGGGAGTCACCGGGGAGCTGTTTTTT CASSVGSAGVTGELFF
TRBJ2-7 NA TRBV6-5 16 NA TGTGCCAGCAGTTACTCGGTTTCCGTAAGAGTATACGAGCAGTACTTC CASSYSVSVRVYEQYF
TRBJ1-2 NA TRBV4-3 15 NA TGCGCCAGCAGCCAAAATGGGATGACGGCTTATGGCTACACCTTC CASSQNGMTAYGYTF
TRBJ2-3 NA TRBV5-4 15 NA TGTGCCAGCAGCCCCCAGGGGGGAGTGGCAGATACGCAGTATTTT CASSPQGGVADTQYF
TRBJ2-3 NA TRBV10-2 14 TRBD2 TGCGCCAGCACCGGGGAGGGTAGGACAGATACGCAGTATTTT CASTGEGRTDTQYF
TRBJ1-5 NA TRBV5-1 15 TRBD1 TGCGCCAGCAGGCGTAGGACAGGGTTGGATCAGCCCCAGCATTTT CASRRRTGLDQPQHF
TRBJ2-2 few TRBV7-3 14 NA TGTGCCAGCAGTCAACAGTACGACACCGGGGAGCTGTTTTTT CASSQQYDTGELFF
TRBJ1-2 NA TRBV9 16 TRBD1 TGTGCCAGCAGCCCTACGACAGGGGGCGCCTTTCATGGCTACACCTTC CASSPTTGGAFHGYTF
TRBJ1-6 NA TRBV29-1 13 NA TGCAGCGTCCAGACAGGAACTAATTCACCCCTCCACTTT CSVQTGTNSPLHF
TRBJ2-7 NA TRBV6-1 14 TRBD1 TGTGCCAGCAGATGGGACAGGGGGTCATACGAGCAGTACTTC CASRWDRGSYEQYF
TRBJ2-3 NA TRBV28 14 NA TGTGCCAGCAGTGAACAGGGGAGGACAGATACGCAGTATTTT CASSEQGRTDTQYF
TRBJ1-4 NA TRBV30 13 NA TGTGCCTGGGGGGGGGCAAATTATGAAAAACTGTTTTTT CAWGGANYEKLFF
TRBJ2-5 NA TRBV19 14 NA TGTGCCAGTAGCCTCGGGACCGGCCAAGAGACCCAGTACTTC CASSLGTGQETQYF
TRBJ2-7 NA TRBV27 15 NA TGTGCCAGCAGATCGAGTGAGACGGGAGCCTACGAGCAGTACTTC CASRSSETGAYEQYF
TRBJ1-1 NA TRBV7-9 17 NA TGTGCCAGCAGCCCGGTTGGTCAAAGAAACATGAACACTGAAGCTTTCTTT CASSPVGQRNMNTEAFF
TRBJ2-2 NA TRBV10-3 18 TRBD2 TGTGCCATCAGTGGAGGATGGACTAGCGGGGCGAACACCGGGGAGCTGTTTTTT CAISGGWTSGANTGELFF
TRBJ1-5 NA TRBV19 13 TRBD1 TGTGCCACCGGGGACAGGAGCAATCAGCCCCAGCATTTT CATGDRSNQPQHF
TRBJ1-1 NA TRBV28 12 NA TGTGCCAGCAGTTCTGGGAACACTGAAGCTTTCTTT CASSSGNTEAFF
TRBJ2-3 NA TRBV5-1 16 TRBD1 TGCGCCAGCAGCTTGGCCTTAGACAGGGGGACTGATACGCAGTATTTT CASSLALDRGTDTQYF
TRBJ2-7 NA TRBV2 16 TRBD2 TGTGCCAGCAGTCCGGGACTAGCGGGAGGACCCTACGAGCAGTACTTC CASSPGLAGGPYEQYF
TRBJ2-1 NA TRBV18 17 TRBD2 TGTGCCAGCTCACCAGCAGCTAGCGGGAGTTTCTACAATGAGCAGTTCTTC CASSPAASGSFYNEQFF
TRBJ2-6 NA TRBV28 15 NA TGTGCCAGCAGTTACCACCAAACCCTGACCAACGTCCTGACTTTC CASSYHQTLTNVLTF
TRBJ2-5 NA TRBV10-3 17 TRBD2 TGTGCCATCAGTGAGTCAGTAGCGGGAGGAGGGTCAGAGACCCAGTACTTC CAISESVAGGGSETQYF
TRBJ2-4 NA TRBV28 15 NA TGTGCCACCACTTCAGGGCAGATATCCAAAAACATTCAGTACTTC CATTSGQISKNIQYF
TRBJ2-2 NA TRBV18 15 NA TGTGCCAGCTCGGGCAGGGCGACGAACACCGGGGAGCTGTTTTTT CASSGRATNTGELFF
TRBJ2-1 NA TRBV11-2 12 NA TGTGCCGCGGGGAGGCAGTTGAATGAGCAGTTCTTC CAAGRQLNEQFF
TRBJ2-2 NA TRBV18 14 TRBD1 TGTGCCAGCTCATCTACAGGGGGTGCCGGGGAGCTGTTTTTT CASSSTGGAGELFF
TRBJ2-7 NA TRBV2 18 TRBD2 TGTGCCTGCAAGTGGGGCAGGGGCAGGACTAGCGGGAGCTACGAGCAGTACTTC CACKWGRGRTSGSYEQYF
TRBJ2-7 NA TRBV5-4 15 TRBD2 TGTGCCAGCAGCTTGGGAGGAGCGGGGGTTTACGAGCAGTACTTC CASSLGGAGVYEQYF
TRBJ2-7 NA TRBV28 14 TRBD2 TGTGCCAGCAGCTCGGGGGGTGTGAGGAACGAGCAGTACTTC CASSSGGVRNEQYF
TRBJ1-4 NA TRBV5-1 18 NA TGCGCCAGCAGCCCCCCTGGGGGAGATTGGGCAACTAATGAAAAACTGTTTTTT CASSPPGGDWATNEKLFF
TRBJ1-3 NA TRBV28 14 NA TGTGCCAGCAGTTCGTGGGGACGGGGAAACACCATATATTTT CASSSWGRGNTIYF
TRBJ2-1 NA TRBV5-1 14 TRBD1 TGCGCCAGCAGCTGGGACAGGGGAGGCAATGAGCAGTTCTTC CASSWDRGGNEQFF
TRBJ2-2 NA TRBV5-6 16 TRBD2 TGTGCCAGCAGCCCCGGGGGGACTCCGAACACCGGGGAGCTGTTTTTT CASSPGGTPNTGELFF
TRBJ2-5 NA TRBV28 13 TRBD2 TGTGCCAGCTCGGGAGGTAGCCGAGAGACCCAGTACTTC CASSGGSRETQYF
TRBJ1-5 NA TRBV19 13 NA TGTGCCAGTAGTGAGGGGATCAATCAGCCCCAGCATTTT CASSEGINQPQHF
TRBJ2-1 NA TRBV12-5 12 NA TGTGCTAGTGGTTTGTTGACGGAAGAGCAGTTCTTC CASGLLTEEQFF
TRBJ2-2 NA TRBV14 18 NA TGTGCCAGCAGCCAACAATTCCCGGGACTCAAGAACACCGGGGAGCTGTTTTTT CASSQQFPGLKNTGELFF
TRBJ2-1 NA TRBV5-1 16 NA TGCGCCAGCATCCCCCCAGGGGCTAGCTCCTACAATGAGCAGTTCTTC CASIPPGASSYNEQFF
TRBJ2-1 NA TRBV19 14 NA TGTGCCAGTAGTGTTGGACGATCCTACAATGAGCAGTTCTTC CASSVGRSYNEQFF
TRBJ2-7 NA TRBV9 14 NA TGTGCCAGCAGCCCCCGGAGGGATACCCGCGAGCAGTACTTC CASSPRRDTREQYF
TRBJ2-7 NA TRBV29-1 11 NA TGCAGCGTAGTCAGGTCTAGCGAGCAGTACTTC CSVVRSSEQYF
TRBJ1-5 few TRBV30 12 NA TGTGCCTGGGGGACTGCTTATCAGCCCCAGCATTTT CAWGTAYQPQHF
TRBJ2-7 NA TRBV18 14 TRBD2 TGTGCCAGCTCGCCGGGACTAGCGGGGACCGAGCAGTACTTC CASSPGLAGTEQYF
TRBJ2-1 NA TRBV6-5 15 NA TGTGCCAGCAGTCGCACCCAGGTTGCCTACAATGAGCAGTTCTTC CASSRTQVAYNEQFF
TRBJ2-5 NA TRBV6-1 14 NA TGTGCCAGCAGTGGAGGACAGCCCGAAGAGACCCAGTACTTC CASSGGQPEETQYF
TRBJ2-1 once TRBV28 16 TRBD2 TGTGCCAGCAGCACCCGACTAGCGGGGAACTACAATGAGCAGTTCTTC CASSTRLAGNYNEQFF
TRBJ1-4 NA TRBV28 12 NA TGTGCCTCCCGGGGGGCAGGGGAAAAACTGTTTTTT CASRGAGEKLFF
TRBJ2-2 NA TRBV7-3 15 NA TGTGCCAGCAGCTTATCACCCTTAGAGGCCGGGGAGCTGTTTTTT CASSLSPLEAGELFF
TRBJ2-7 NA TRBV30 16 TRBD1 TGTGCCTGGATTCTGCCGGGACAGGGCAACTCCTACGAGCAGTACTTC CAWILPGQGNSYEQYF
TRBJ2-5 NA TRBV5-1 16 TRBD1 TGCGCCAGCAGTCCGGAAGGACAGGGAAAGGAAGAGACCCAGTACTTC CASSPEGQGKEETQYF
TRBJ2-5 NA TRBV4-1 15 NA TGCGCCAGCAGCCACTACCCGGGCCCGGGGGAGACCCAGTACTTC CASSHYPGPGETQYF
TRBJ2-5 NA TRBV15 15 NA TGTGCCACCAGCAGAGTTCTCGGCGCCCGAGAGACCCAGTACTTC CATSRVLGARETQYF
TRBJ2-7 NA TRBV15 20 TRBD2 TGTGCCACCAGCAGAGATAGAGGGACTAGCGGGAGCAGAAACTCCTACGAGCAGTACTTC CATSRDRGTSGSRNSYEQYF
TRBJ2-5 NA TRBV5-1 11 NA TGCGCCAGCAGTCAATCAGAGACCCAGTACTTC CASSQSETQYF